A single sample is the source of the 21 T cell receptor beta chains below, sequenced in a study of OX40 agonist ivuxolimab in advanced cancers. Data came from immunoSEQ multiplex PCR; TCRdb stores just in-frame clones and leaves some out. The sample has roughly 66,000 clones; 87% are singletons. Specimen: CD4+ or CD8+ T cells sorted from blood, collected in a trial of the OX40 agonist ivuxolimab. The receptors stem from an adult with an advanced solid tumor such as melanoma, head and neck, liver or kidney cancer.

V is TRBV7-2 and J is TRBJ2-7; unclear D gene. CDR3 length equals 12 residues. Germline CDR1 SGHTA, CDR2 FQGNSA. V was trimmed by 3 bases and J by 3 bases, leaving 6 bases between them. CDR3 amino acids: CASSFVGYEQYF. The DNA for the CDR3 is TGTGCCAGCAGCTTCGTGGGCTACGAGCAGTACTTC.

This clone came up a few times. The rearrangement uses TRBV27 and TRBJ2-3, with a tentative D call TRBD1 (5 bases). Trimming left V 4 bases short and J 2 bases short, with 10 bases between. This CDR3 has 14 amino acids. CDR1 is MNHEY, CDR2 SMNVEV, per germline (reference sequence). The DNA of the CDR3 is TGTGCCAGCAGTTGGCAGGGTTTCACAGATACGCAGTATTTT. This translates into CASSWQGFTDTQYF.

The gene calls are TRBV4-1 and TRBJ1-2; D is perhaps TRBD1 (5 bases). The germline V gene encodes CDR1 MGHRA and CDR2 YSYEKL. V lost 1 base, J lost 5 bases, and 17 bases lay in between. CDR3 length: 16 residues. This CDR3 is CASSQGQNPEAYGYTF. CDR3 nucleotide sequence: TGCGCCAGCAGCCAAGGACAGAACCCAGAAGCTTATGGCTACACCTTC.

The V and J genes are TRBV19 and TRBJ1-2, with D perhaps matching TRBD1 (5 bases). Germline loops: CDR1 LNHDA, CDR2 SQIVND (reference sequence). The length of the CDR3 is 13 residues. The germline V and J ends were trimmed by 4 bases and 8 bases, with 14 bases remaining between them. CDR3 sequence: CASSRTREEGYTF. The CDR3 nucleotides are TGTGCCAGTAGTAGGACAAGGGAGGAGGGCTACACCTTC.

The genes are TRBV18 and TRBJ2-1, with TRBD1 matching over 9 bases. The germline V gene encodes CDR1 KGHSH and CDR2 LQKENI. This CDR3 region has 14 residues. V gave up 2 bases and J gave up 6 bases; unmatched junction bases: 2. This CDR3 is CASSPRGQGNEQFF. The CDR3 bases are TGTGCCAGCTCACCAAGGGGACAGGGCAATGAGCAGTTCTTC.

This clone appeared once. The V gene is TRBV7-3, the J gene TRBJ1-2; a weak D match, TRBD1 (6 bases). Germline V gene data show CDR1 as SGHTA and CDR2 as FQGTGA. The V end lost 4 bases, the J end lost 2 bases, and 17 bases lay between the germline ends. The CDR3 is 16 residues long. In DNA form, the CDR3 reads TGTGCCAGCAGCTCACGCCGGGGGCCAGCGAACTATGGCTACACCTTC. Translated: CASSSRRGPANYGYTF.

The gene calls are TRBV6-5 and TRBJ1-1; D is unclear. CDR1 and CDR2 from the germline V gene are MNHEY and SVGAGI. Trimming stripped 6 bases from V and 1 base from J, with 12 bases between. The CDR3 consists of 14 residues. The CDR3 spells CASRGQARNTEAFF. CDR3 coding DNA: TGTGCCAGCAGAGGGCAAGCGAGGAACACTGAAGCTTTCTTT.

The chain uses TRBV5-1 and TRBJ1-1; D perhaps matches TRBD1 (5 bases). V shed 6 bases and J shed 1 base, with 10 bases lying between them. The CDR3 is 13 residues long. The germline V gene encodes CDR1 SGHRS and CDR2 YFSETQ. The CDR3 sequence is CASTRDPNTEAFF. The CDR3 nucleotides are TGCGCCAGCACCCGGGACCCGAACACTGAAGCTTTCTTT.

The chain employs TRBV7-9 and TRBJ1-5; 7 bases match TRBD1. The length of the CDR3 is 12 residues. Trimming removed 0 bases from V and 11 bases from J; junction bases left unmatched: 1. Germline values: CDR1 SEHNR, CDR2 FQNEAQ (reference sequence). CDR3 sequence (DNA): TGTGCCAGCAGCTTAGCTGACAGGGCCCAGCATTTT. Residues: CASSLADRAQHF.

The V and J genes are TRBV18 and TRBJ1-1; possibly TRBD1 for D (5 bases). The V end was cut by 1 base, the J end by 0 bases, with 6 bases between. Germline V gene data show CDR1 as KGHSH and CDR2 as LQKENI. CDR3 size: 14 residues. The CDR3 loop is CASSPRGLNTEAFF. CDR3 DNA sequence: TGTGCCAGCTCACCACGGGGCTTGAACACTGAAGCTTTCTTT.

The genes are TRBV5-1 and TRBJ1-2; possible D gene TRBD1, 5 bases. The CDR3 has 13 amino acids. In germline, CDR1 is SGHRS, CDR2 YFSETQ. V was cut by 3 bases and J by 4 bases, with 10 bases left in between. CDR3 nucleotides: TGCGCCAGCAGCTGGGGCGACGCCTATGGCTACACCTTC. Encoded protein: CASSWGDAYGYTF. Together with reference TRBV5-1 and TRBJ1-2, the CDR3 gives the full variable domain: KAGVTQTPRYLIKTRGQQVTLSCSPISGHRSVSWYQQTPGQGLQFLFEYFSETQRNKGNFPGRFSGRQFSNSRSEMNVSTLELGDSALYLCASSWGDAYGYTFGSGTRLTVV.

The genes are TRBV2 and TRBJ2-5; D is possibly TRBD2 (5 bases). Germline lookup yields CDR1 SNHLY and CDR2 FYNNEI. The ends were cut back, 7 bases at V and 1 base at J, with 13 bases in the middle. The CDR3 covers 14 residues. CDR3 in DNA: TGTGCCAGCAAATGGGCCGAGGGCCAAGAGACCCAGTACTTC. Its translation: CASKWAEGQETQYF.

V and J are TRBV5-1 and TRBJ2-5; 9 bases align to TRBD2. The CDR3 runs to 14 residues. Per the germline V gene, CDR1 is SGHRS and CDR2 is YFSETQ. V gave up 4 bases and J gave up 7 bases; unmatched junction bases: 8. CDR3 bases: TGCGCCAGCAGCGTTAGCGGGGGAAAAGGGACCCAGTACTTC. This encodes CASSVSGGKGTQYF.

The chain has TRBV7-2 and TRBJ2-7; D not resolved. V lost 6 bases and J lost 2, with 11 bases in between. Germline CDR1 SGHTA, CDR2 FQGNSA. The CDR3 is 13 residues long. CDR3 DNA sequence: TGTGCCAGCAGGCCGGGCGGTACCTACGAGCAGTACTTC. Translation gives CASRPGGTYEQYF.

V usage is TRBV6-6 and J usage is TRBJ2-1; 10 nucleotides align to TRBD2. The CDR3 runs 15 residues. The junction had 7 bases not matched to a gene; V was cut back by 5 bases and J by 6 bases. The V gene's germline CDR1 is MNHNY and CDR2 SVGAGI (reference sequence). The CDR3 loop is CASSPSGRAPNEQFF. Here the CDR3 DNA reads TGTGCCAGCAGTCCAAGCGGGAGGGCCCCCAATGAGCAGTTCTTC.

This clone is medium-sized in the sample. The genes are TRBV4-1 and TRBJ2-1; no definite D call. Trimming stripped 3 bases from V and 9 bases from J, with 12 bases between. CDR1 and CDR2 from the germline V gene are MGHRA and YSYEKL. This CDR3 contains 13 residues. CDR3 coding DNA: TGCGCCAGCAGCCAGCTCGACCCCGTTGAGCAGTTCTTC. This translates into CASSQLDPVEQFF.

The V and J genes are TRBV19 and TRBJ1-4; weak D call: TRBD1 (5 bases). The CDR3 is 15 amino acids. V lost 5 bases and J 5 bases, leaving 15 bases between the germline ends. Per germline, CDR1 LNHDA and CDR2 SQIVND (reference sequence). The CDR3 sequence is CASSARESGNEKLFF. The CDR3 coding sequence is TGTGCCAGTAGTGCCAGGGAGTCGGGGAATGAAAAACTGTTTTTT.

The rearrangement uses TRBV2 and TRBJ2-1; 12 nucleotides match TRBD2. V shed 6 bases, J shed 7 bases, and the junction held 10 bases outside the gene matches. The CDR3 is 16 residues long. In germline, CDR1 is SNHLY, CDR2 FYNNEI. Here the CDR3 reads CASRGLAGIVGNEQFF. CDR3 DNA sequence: TGTGCCAGCAGAGGACTAGCGGGGATCGTCGGGAATGAGCAGTTCTTC.

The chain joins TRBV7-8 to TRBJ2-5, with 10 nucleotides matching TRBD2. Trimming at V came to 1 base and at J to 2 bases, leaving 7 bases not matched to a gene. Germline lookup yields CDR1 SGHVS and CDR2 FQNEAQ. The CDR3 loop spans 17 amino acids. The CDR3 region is CASSLELLAGEQETQYF. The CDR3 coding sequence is TGTGCCAGCAGCTTAGAGCTGCTAGCGGGGGAACAAGAGACCCAGTACTTC.

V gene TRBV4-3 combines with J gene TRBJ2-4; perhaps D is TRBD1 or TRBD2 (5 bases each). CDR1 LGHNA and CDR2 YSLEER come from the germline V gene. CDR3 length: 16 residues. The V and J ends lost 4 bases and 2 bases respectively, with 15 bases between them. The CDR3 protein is CASSLGTSGPKNIQYF. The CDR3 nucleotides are TGCGCCAGCAGCCTCGGGACGAGCGGACCCAAAAACATTCAGTACTTC.

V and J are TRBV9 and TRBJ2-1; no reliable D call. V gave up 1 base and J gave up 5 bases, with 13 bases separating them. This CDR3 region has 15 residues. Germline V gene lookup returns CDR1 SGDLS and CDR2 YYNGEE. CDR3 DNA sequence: TGTGCCAGCAGCGTATTCGGGTCGGAACACAATGAGCAGTTCTTC. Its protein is CASSVFGSEHNEQFF. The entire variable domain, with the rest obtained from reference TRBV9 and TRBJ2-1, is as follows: DSGVTQTPKHLITATGQRVTLRCSPRSGDLSVYWYQQSLDQGLQFLIQYYNGEERAKGNILERFSAQQFPDLHSELNLSSLELGDSALYFCASSVFGSEHNEQFFGPGTRLTVL.